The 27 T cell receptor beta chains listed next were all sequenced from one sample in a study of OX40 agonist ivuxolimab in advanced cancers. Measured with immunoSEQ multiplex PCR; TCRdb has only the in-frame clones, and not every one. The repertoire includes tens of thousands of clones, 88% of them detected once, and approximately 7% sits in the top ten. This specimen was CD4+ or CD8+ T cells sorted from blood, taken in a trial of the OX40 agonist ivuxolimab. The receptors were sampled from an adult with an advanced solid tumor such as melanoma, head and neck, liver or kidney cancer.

The CDR3 protein is CASSLSGGGMNQPQHF. The CDR3 nucleotides are TGTGCCAGCAGCTTAAGCGGGGGCGGGATGAATCAGCCCCAGCATTTT. The chain employs TRBV7-9 and TRBJ1-5; D possibly corresponds to TRBD1 (6 bases). V was trimmed by 2 bases and J by 4 bases, leaving 15 bases between them. The CDR3 consists of 16 residues. Germline V gene sequence: CDR1 SEHNR, CDR2 FQNEAQ (reference sequence). Variable domain in full (rest from reference TRBV7-9 and TRBJ1-5): DTGVSQNPRHKITKRGQNVTFRCDPISEHNRLYWYRQTLGQGPEFLTYFQNEAQLEKSRLLSDRFSAERPKGSFSTLEIQRTEQGDSAMYLCASSLSGGGMNQPQHFGDGTRLSIL.

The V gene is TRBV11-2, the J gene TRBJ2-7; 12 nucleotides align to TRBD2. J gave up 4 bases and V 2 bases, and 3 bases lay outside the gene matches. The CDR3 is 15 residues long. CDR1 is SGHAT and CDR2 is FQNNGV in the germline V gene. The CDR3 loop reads CASSLLAGGKYEQYF. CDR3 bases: TGTGCCAGCAGCTTACTAGCGGGAGGGAAATACGAGCAGTACTTC.

The chain's CDR3 is CAWSVGPHGANYGYTF. The CDR3, as DNA: TGTGCCTGGAGTGTTGGGCCTCATGGGGCGAACTATGGCTACACCTTC. This sequence joins TRBV30 and TRBJ1-2; perhaps TRBD1 as D (5 bases). The CDR3 length is 16 residues. The germline V and J ends were trimmed by 0 bases and 2 bases, with 16 bases remaining between them. Germline V gene sequence: CDR1 GTSNPN, CDR2 SVGIG (reference sequence).

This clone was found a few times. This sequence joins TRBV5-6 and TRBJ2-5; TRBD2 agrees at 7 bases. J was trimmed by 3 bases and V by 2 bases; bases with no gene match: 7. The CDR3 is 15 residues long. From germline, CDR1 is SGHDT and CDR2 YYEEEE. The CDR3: CASSFDRDYKETQYF. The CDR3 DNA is TGTGCCAGCAGCTTTGACCGGGACTACAAAGAGACCCAGTACTTC.

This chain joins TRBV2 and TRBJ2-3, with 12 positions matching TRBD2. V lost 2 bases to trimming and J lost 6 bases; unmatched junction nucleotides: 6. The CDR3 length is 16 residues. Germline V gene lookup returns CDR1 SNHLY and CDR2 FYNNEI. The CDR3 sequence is CASSERLAGVGDTQYF. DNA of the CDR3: TGTGCCAGCAGTGAACGACTAGCGGGAGTTGGGGATACGCAGTATTTT.

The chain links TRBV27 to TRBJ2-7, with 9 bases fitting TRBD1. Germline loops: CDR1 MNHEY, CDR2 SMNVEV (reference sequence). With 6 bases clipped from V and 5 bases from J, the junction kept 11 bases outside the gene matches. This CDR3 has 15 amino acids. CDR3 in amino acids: CASSKTGGDNNEQYF. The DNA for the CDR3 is TGTGCCAGCAGCAAAACAGGGGGCGATAACAACGAGCAGTACTTC.

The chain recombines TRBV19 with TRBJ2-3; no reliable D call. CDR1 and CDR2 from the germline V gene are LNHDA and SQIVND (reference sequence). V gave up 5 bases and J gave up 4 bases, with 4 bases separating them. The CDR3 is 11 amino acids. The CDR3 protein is CASSAADTQYF. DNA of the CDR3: TGTGCCAGTAGTGCCGCAGATACGCAGTATTTT.

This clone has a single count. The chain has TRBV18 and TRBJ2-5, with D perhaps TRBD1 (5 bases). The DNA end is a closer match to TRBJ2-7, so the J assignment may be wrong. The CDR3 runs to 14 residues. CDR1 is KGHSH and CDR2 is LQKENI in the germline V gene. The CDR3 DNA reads TGTGCCAGCTCACACAATCAGGGTTCCTACGAGCAGTACTTC. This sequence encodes CASSHNQGSYEQYF.

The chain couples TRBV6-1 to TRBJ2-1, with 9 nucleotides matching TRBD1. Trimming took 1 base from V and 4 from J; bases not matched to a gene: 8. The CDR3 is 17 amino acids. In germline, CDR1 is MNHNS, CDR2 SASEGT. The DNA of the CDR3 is TGTGCCAGCAGTGAAGGGACAGGGGCCAATCGTTACAATGAGCAGTTCTTC. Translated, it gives CASSEGTGANRYNEQFF.

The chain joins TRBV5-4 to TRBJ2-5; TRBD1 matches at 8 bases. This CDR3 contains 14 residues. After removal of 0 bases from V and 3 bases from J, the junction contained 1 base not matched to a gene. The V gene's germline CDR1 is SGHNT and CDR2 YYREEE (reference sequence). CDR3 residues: CASSLVDREETQYF. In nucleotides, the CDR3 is TGTGCCAGCAGCTTGGTGGACAGGGAAGAGACCCAGTACTTC.

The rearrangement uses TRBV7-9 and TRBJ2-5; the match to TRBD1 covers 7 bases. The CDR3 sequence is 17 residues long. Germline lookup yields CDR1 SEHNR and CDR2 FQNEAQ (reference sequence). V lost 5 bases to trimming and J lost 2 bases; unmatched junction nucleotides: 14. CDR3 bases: TGTGCCAGCAGCGCACTAACAGGGGTAGGGCTTCAAGAGACCCAGTACTTC. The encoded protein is CASSALTGVGLQETQYF.

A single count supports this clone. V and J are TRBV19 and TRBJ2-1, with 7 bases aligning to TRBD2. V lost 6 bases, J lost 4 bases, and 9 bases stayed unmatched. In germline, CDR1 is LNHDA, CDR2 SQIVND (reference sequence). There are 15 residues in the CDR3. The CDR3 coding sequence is TGTGCCAGTAGGCCGACTAGCTTTAAGTACAATGAGCAGTTCTTC. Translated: CASRPTSFKYNEQFF.

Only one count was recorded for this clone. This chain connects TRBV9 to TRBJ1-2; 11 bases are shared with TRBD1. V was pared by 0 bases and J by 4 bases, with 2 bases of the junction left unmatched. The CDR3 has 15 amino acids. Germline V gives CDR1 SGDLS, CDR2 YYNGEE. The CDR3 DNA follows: TGTGCCAGCAGCGTAGGGGACAGGGGGACCTATGGCTACACCTTC. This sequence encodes CASSVGDRGTYGYTF.

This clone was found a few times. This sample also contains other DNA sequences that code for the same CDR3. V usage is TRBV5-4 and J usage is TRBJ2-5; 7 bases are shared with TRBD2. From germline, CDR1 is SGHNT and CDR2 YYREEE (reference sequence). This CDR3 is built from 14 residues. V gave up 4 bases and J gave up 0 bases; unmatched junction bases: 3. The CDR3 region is CASSPGTNQETQYF. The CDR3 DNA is TGTGCCAGCAGCCCCGGGACTAACCAAGAGACCCAGTACTTC.

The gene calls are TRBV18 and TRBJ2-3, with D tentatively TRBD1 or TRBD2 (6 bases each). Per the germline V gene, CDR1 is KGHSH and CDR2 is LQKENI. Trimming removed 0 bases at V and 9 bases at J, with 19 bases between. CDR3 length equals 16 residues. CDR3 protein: CASSPPGQRPRETQYF. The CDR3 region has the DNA TGTGCCAGCTCACCACCAGGACAGAGACCCCGGGAGACGCAGTATTTT. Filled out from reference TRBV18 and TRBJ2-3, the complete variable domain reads NAGVMQNPRHLVRRRGQEARLRCSPMKGHSHVYWYRQLPEEGLKFMVYLQKENIIDESGMPKERFSAEFPKEGPSILRIQQVVRGDSAAYFCASSPPGQRPRETQYFGPGTRLTVL.

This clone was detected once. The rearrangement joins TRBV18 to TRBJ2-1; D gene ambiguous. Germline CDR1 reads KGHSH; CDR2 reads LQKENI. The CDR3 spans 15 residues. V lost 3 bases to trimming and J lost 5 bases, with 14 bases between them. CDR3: CASSPSQPLHNEQFF. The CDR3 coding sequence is TGTGCCAGCTCACCGAGTCAGCCCTTACACAATGAGCAGTTCTTC. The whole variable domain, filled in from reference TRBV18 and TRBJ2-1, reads NAGVMQNPRHLVRRRGQEARLRCSPMKGHSHVYWYRQLPEEGLKFMVYLQKENIIDESGMPKERFSAEFPKEGPSILRIQQVVRGDSAAYFCASSPSQPLHNEQFFGPGTRLTVL.

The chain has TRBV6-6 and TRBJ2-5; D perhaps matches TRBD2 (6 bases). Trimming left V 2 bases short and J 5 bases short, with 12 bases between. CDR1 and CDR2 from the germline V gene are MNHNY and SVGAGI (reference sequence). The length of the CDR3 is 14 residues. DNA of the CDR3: TGTGCCAGCAGTTACCTCTGGGGGGAGGAGACCCAGTACTTC. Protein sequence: CASSYLWGEETQYF.

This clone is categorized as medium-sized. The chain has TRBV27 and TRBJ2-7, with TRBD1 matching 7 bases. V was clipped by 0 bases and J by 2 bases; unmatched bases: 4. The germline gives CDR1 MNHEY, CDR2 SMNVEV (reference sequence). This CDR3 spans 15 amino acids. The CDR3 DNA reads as TGTGCCAGCAGTTTATCCTACAGGGGAACCTACGAGCAGTACTTC. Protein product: CASSLSYRGTYEQYF.

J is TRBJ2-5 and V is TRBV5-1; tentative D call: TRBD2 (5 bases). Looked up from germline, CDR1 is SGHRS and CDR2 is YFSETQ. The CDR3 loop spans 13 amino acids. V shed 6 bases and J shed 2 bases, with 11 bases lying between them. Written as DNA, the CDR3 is TGCGCCAGCAACCTGGGGAGTCAAGAGACCCAGTACTTC. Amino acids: CASNLGSQETQYF. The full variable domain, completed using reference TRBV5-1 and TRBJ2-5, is KAGVTQTPRYLIKTRGQQVTLSCSPISGHRSVSWYQQTPGQGLQFLFEYFSETQRNKGNFPGRFSGRQFSNSRSEMNVSTLELGDSALYLCASNLGSQETQYFGPGTRLLVL.

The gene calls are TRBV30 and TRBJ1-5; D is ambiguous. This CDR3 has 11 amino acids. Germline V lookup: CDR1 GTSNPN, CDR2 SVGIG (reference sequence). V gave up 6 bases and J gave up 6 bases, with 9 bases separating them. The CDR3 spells CACSWGQPQHF. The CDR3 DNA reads TGTGCCTGCTCCTGGGGTCAGCCCCAGCATTTT. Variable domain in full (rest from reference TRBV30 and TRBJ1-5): SQTIHQWPATLVQPVGSPLSLECTVEGTSNPNLYWYRQAAGRGLQLLFYSVGIGQISSEVPQNLSASRPQDRQFILSSKKLLLSDSGFYLCACSWGQPQHFGDGTRLSIL.

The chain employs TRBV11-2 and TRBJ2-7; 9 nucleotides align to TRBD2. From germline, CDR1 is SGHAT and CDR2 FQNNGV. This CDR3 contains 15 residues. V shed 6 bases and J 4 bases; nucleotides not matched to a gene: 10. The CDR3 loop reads CASSRSGSQEYEQYF. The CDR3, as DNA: TGTGCCAGCAGTCGTAGCGGGAGTCAGGAATACGAGCAGTACTTC.

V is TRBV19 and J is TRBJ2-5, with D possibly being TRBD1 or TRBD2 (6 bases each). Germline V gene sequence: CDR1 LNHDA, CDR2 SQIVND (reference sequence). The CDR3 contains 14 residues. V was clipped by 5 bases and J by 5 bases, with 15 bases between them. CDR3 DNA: TGTGCCAGTAGTCCCCAGACAGGAGGGGAGACCCAGTACTTC. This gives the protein CASSPQTGGETQYF. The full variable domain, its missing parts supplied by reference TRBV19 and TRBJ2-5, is DGGITQSPKYLFRKEGQNVTLSCEQNLNHDAMYWYRQDPGQGLRLIYYSQIVNDFQKGDIAEGYSVSREKKESFPLTVTSAQKNPTAFYLCASSPQTGGETQYFGPGTRLLVL.

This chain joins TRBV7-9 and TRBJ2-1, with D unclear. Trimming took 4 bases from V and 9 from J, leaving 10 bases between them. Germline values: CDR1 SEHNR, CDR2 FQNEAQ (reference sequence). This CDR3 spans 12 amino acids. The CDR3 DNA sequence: TGTGCCAGCAGCTCGTCAATGGCTGAGCAGTTCTTC. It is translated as CASSSSMAEQFF.

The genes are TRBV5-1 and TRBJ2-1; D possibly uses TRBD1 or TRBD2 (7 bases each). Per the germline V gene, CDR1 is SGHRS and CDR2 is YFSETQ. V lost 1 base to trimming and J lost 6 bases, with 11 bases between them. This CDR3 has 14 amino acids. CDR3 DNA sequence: TGCGCCAGCAGCTTGCAGGGGGAGGGCAATGAGCAGTTCTTC. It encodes CASSLQGEGNEQFF.

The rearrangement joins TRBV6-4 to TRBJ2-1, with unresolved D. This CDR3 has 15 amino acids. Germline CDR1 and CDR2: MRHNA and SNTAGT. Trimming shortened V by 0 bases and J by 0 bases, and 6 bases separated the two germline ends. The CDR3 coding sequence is TGTGCCAGCAGTGACTCCTTTAACTCCTACAATGAGCAGTTCTTC. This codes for CASSDSFNSYNEQFF.

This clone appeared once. CDR3 region: CASSRLGPNQPQHF. In nucleotides, the CDR3 is TGTGCCAGCAGCCGGTTGGGACCCAATCAGCCCCAGCATTTT. The chain combines TRBV2 with TRBJ1-5, with D maybe TRBD1 (5 bases). With 6 bases removed from V and 3 bases from J, the gap between germline ends came to 12 bases. The length of the CDR3 is 14 residues. In germline, CDR1 is SNHLY, CDR2 FYNNEI.

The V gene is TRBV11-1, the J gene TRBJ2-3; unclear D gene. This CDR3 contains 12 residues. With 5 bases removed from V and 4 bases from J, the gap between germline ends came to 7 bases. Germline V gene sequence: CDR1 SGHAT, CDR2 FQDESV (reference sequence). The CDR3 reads CASSQEADTQYF. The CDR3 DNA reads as TGTGCCAGCAGCCAAGAGGCAGATACGCAGTATTTT. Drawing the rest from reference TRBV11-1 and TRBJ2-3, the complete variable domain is EAEVAQSPRYKITEKSQAVAFWCDPISGHATLYWYRQILGQGPELLVQFQDESVVDDSQLPKDRFSAERLKGVDSTLKIQPAELGDSAMYLCASSQEADTQYFGPGTRLTVL.